The 12 T cell receptor beta chains reported below all come from one sample, sequenced in a study of blood T cell repertoires in COVID-19. The protocol was immunoSEQ multiplex PCR, while the TCRdb copy is restricted to in-frame clones and leaves out a portion. This table holds under 150,000 clones, around 78% found once. Sequences were obtained from peripheral blood. Receptors were obtained from a human donor in a cohort sampled during active COVID-19.

The chain has TRBV5-3 and TRBJ1-6; D unclear. TRBV5-3 is annotated as an ORF whose role is uncertain. This CDR3 has 15 residues. Between the trimmed V and J ends, which lost 0 bases and 6 bases, there was a span of 10 bases. The CDR3 coding sequence is TGTGCCAGAAGCTTGGCAGCAGGATCTAATTCACCCCTCCACTTT. Amino acids: CARSLAAGSNSPLHF.

The chain combines TRBV7-3 with TRBJ2-7, with 10 bases that match TRBD2. The CDR3 consists of 14 residues. V trimming: 5 bases; J trimming: 7 bases; junction bases outside the gene matches: 8. Germline V CDR1 and CDR2: SGHTA, FQGTGA. The CDR3 loop reads CASSPSGGAGEQYF. In DNA, the CDR3 is TGTGCCAGCAGCCCCAGCGGGGGGGCCGGGGAGCAGTACTTC.

The chain employs TRBV7-9 and TRBJ2-7; D is unresolved. CDR3 length equals 13 residues. Trimming cost V 1 base and J 7 bases, with 11 bases left between them. Germline V gene data show CDR1 as SEHNR and CDR2 as FQNEAQ (reference sequence). CDR3 in amino acids: CASSLGRLVEQYF. In DNA form, the CDR3 reads TGTGCCAGCAGCTTAGGCAGGCTGGTAGAGCAGTACTTC.

The table lists this clone with a few counts. The chain combines TRBV2 with TRBJ2-7, with 7 positions matching TRBD2. The germline CDR1 and CDR2 sequences are SNHLY and FYNNEI. The V segment lost 4 bases and the J segment 3 bases; nucleotides outside the gene matches: 12. The CDR3 loop spans 16 amino acids. The CDR3 nucleotides read TGTGCCAGCAGTGGACACCCTAGCGGCGCTCGCTACGAGCAGTACTTC. This sequence encodes CASSGHPSGARYEQYF.

V is TRBV30 and J is TRBJ1-2; a possible D gene is TRBD1 (6 bases). The CDR3 is 11 residues long. The germline gives CDR1 GTSNPN, CDR2 SVGIG (reference sequence). The V gene lost 2 bases and the J gene lost 8 bases, with 9 bases spanning the gap. In nucleotides, the CDR3 is TGTGCCTGGAGTCCTGGACAGGGCTACACCTTC. Translating it yields CAWSPGQGYTF. Together with reference TRBV30 and TRBJ1-2, the CDR3 gives the full variable domain: SQTIHQWPATLVQPVGSPLSLECTVEGTSNPNLYWYRQAAGRGLQLLFYSVGIGQISSEVPQNLSASRPQDRQFILSSKKLLLSDSGFYLCAWSPGQGYTFGSGTRLTVV.

The rearrangement uses TRBV11-2 and TRBJ2-3; 10 positions match TRBD2. The CDR3 has 16 amino acids. The V and J ends lost 1 base and 7 bases, in that order; junction bases with no gene match: 8. The germline V gene encodes CDR1 SGHAT and CDR2 FQNNGV. In DNA form, the CDR3 reads TGTGCCAGCAGCTTAGTCCCTAGCGGGGGAGTAAATACGCAGTATTTT. Translating gives CASSLVPSGGVNTQYF.

This chain links TRBV18 with TRBJ1-6; the D gene is possibly TRBD1 (6 bases). Germline CDR1 and CDR2: KGHSH and LQKENI. Trimming took off 5 bases at V and 8 bases at J, with 7 bases between the two ends. CDR3 length: 12 amino acids. CDR3 bases: TGTGCCAGCTCAAACAGGGATTCACCCCTCCACTTT. Protein sequence: CASSNRDSPLHF.

CDR3 sequence: CASSRAGLSKLFF. The CDR3 DNA is TGTGCCAGCAGCCGTGCGGGTCTTTCAAAACTGTTTTTT. This rearrangement joins TRBV7-9 to TRBJ1-4; D remains ambiguous. Germline CDR1 SEHNR, CDR2 FQNEAQ (reference sequence). Trimming removed 5 bases at V and 10 bases at J, with 14 bases between. This CDR3 has 13 residues.

The chain carries TRBV6-6 and TRBJ2-2; possible D gene TRBD2, 6 bases. The CDR3 length is 16 residues. Trimming stripped 4 bases from V and 0 bases from J, with 12 bases between. Germline V gives CDR1 MNHNY, CDR2 SVGAGI (reference sequence). The CDR3 sequence is CASSLDKRANTGELFF. The CDR3 DNA is TGTGCCAGCAGTTTGGACAAGCGGGCGAACACCGGGGAGCTGTTTTTT.

V and J are TRBV6-2 or TRBV6-3 and TRBJ2-7; no firm D call. CDR3 size: 15 residues. The ends were cut back, 2 bases at V and 0 bases at J, with 11 bases in the middle. Germline V CDR1 and CDR2: MNHEY, SVGEGT. The DNA for the CDR3 is TGTGCCAGCAGTTACCCAAAGACATCCTCCTACGAGCAGTACTTC. Encoded protein: CASSYPKTSSYEQYF.

This clone was picked up a small number of times. The V and J genes are TRBV23-1 and TRBJ2-3; TRBD1 aligns across 12 bases. TRBV23-1 is recorded as an ORF, its role being uncertain. V trimming: 1 base; J trimming: 2 bases; junction bases outside the gene matches: 1. The CDR3 runs to 16 residues. The CDR3 is CASSQWDRGPTDTQYF. CDR3 coding DNA: TGCGCCAGCAGTCAATGGGACAGGGGGCCCACAGATACGCAGTATTTT.

This chain joins TRBV2 and TRBJ2-1, with 14 bases lining up with TRBD2. The CDR3 runs to 17 residues. The trim removed 4 bases at V and 2 bases at J, leaving 4 bases unmatched. The germline V gene has CDR1 SNHLY and CDR2 FYNNEI. CDR3 sequence reads: CASSVGLAGVTYNEQFF. CDR3 nucleotide sequence: TGTGCCAGCAGTGTGGGACTAGCGGGGGTGACCTACAATGAGCAGTTCTTC.